The 32 T cell receptor beta chains given below trace back to one sample, sequenced in a study of multiple sclerosis patients with progressive multifocal leukoencephalopathy. Only in-frame clones appear in the TCRdb table, and some are missing; sequencing was by immunoSEQ multiplex PCR. This table holds more than 30,000 clones, 89% found once. Time point given: before natalizumab initiation. Sequencing was performed on PBMCs. The receptors here all came from a human donor with multiple sclerosis.

The V gene is TRBV7-3, the J gene TRBJ2-3, with D uncertain. The CDR3 has 15 residues. CDR1 SGHTA and CDR2 FQGTGA come from the germline V gene. V dropped 5 bases and J dropped 1 base, with 13 bases sitting between them. CDR3 DNA: TGTGCCAGCAGCGCTAACCCAGCGCGCACAGATACGCAGTATTTT. Its translation: CASSANPARTDTQYF.

V usage is TRBV18 and J usage is TRBJ1-2; D unclear. The CDR3 extends over 15 amino acids. The ends were cut back, 1 base at V and 2 bases at J, with 11 bases in the middle. From germline, CDR1 is KGHSH and CDR2 LQKENI. The CDR3: CASSPLIDANYGYTF. DNA of the CDR3: TGTGCCAGCTCACCACTCATCGACGCGAACTATGGCTACACCTTC.

This rearrangement joins TRBV7-2 to TRBJ1-2, with D maybe TRBD1 (6 bases). V was pared by 3 bases and J by 6 bases, with 14 bases between. This CDR3 region has 14 residues. Germline values: CDR1 SGHTA, CDR2 FQGNSA. CDR3 sequence reads: CASSLGGWVDGYTF. CDR3 nucleotide sequence: TGTGCCAGCAGCTTGGGGGGCTGGGTGGATGGCTACACCTTC.

The chain uses TRBV5-1 and TRBJ2-1, with a tentative D call TRBD2 (6 bases). V gave up 0 bases and J gave up 0 bases, with 13 bases separating them. Per germline, CDR1 SGHRS and CDR2 YFSETQ. CDR3 length: 17 residues. The chain's CDR3 is CASSLGGGSGSYNEQFF. The CDR3 DNA reads as TGCGCCAGCAGCTTGGGGGGCGGTAGCGGCTCCTACAATGAGCAGTTCTTC.

This clone was seen only a few times. CDR3 DNA sequence: TGTGCCAGCAGTCGCCTTGGGACAGGGTATGGCTACACCTTC. This encodes CASSRLGTGYGYTF. V gene TRBV27 combines with J gene TRBJ1-2; 9 bases align to TRBD1. This CDR3 is built from 14 residues. Germline V gene lookup returns CDR1 MNHEY and CDR2 SMNVEV (reference sequence). With 5 bases clipped from V and 5 bases from J, the junction kept 6 bases outside the gene matches.

V and J are TRBV28 and TRBJ2-1; no reliable D call. Germline V gene sequence: CDR1 MDHEN, CDR2 SYDVKM. Trimming left V 7 bases short and J 10 bases short, with 17 bases between. The CDR3 has 13 residues. The CDR3 here is CASKASRPKEQFF. CDR3 DNA: TGTGCCAGCAAAGCCTCGCGGCCGAAGGAGCAGTTCTTC.

The V call is TRBV7-2, the J call TRBJ2-1; TRBD2 matches at 10 bases. The germline V gene has CDR1 SGHTA and CDR2 FQGNSA. The CDR3 runs 17 residues. J lost 4 bases, V lost 5 bases, and 11 bases had no gene match. In DNA form, the CDR3 reads TGTGCCAGCAGCCCCCAAGGGAGCGGGAGGGTTTACAATGAGCAGTTCTTC. This sequence encodes CASSPQGSGRVYNEQFF.

The rearrangement links TRBV4-2 to TRBJ1-2; TRBD1 aligns across 7 bases. From germline, CDR1 is LGHNA and CDR2 YNFKEQ. CDR3 length: 17 residues. With V trimmed by 0 bases and J by 6 bases, 13 bases remained unmatched. CDR3 in amino acids: CASSQEATGTEDDGYTF. Written as DNA, the CDR3 is TGTGCCAGCAGCCAAGAGGCGACCGGGACAGAAGATGATGGCTACACCTTC.

The table lists this clone with a count of one. The gene calls are TRBV2 and TRBJ2-7; 9 bases fit TRBD1. CDR3 length: 14 residues. Per the germline V gene, CDR1 is SNHLY and CDR2 is FYNNEI. Trimming removed 5 bases from V and 6 bases from J; junction bases left unmatched: 8. The CDR3 here is CASSTGTGPCEQYF. In DNA, the CDR3 is TGTGCCAGCAGTACCGGGACAGGGCCCTGCGAGCAGTACTTC.

Here the CDR3 DNA reads TGTGCCAGCAGCTTAGAAGGGCTAGCGGGAGCAAACGAGCAGTACTTC. This translates into CASSLEGLAGANEQYF. This chain uses TRBV11-2 with TRBJ2-7, with 10 bases identical to TRBD2. This CDR3 region has 16 residues. Germline V gene data show CDR1 as SGHAT and CDR2 as FQNNGV. Unmatched junction bases numbered 7, after V lost 0 bases and J lost 5 bases.

The chain uses TRBV27 and TRBJ2-3, with TRBD2 as a possible D gene (6 bases). The CDR3 runs to 18 residues. V was clipped by 0 bases and J by 0 bases, with 16 bases between them. Germline CDR1 is MNHEY and CDR2 is SMNVEV (reference sequence). The CDR3 coding sequence is TGTGCCAGCAGTTTATCGATTCGATACGGAGGGAGCACAGATACGCAGTATTTT. Protein product: CASSLSIRYGGSTDTQYF.

This clone was seen a single time. The chain's CDR3 is CASSYSSGTVYEQYF. DNA for the CDR3: TGTGCCAGCAGTTACTCGTCAGGAACGGTCTACGAGCAGTACTTC. The J gene is TRBJ2-7, the V gene TRBV6-5; D is uncertain. The length of the CDR3 is 15 residues. Germline values: CDR1 MNHEY, CDR2 SVGAGI. The V and J ends lost 0 bases and 3 bases respectively, with 12 bases between them.

The chain links TRBV5-4 to TRBJ1-3, with 10 bases aligning to TRBD1. In germline, CDR1 is SGHNT, CDR2 YYREEE (reference sequence). With 6 bases clipped from V and 0 bases from J, the junction kept 9 bases outside the gene matches. This CDR3 is built from 17 residues. CDR3: CASTATGGSSSGNTIYF. As DNA, the CDR3 is TGTGCCAGCACTGCGACAGGGGGCTCGAGCTCTGGAAACACCATATATTTT.

The chain employs TRBV4-3 and TRBJ1-1; the D gene is possibly TRBD1 (6 bases). The CDR3 totals 15 residues. Deletions cut 4 bases from V and 4 bases from J, with 16 bases between. Germline CDR1 and CDR2: LGHNA and YSLEER. The CDR3 region is CASSPSGGQTTEAFF. The CDR3 coding sequence is TGCGCCAGCAGCCCCAGCGGGGGGCAGACCACTGAAGCTTTCTTT.

As for this clone: The conserved final phenylalanine or tryptophan is absent from the CDR3, which likely points to a read error. This chain uses TRBV11-2 with TRBJ2-7; D is possibly TRBD2 (6 bases). CDR3 length: 13 amino acids. V lost 3 bases to trimming and J lost 3 bases, with 9 bases between them. From germline, CDR1 is SGHAT and CDR2 FQNNGV. CDR3 bases: TGTGCCAGCAGCTTGGGGGGTGGCTACGAGCAGTACTCC. Protein sequence: CASSLGGGYEQYS.

This chain uses TRBV6-5 with TRBJ2-4; tentatively, D is TRBD1 (7 bases). Germline values: CDR1 MNHEY, CDR2 SVGAGI. V lost 10 bases and J lost 8, with 21 bases in between. This CDR3 has 14 residues. The CDR3 coding sequence is TGTGCCACCAACACGGGGCAGGGGGGACACATTCAGTACTTC. Its protein is CATNTGQGGHIQYF.

The CDR3 spells CASSLGSELAVTDTQYF. DNA of the CDR3: TGTGCCAGCAGCTTAGGGTCCGAACTAGCGGTCACAGATACGCAGTATTTT. The rearrangement links TRBV5-8 to TRBJ2-3; TRBD2 matches at 8 bases. This CDR3 region has 17 residues. Germline CDR1 SGHTS, CDR2 YDEGEE. Unmatched junction bases numbered 10, after V lost 2 bases and J lost 2 bases. Complete variable domain (other parts from reference TRBV5-8 and TRBJ2-3): EAGVTQSPTHLIKTRGQQATLRCSPISGHTSVYWYQQALGLGLQFLLWYDEGEERNRGNFPPRFSGRQFPNYSSELNVNALELEDSALYLCASSLGSELAVTDTQYFGPGTRLTVL.

The chain couples TRBV28 to TRBJ1-1, with unresolved D. The CDR3 has 12 amino acids. Germline V gene sequence: CDR1 MDHEN, CDR2 SYDVKM. Trimming stripped 1 base from V and 8 bases from J, with 8 bases between. In nucleotides, the CDR3 is TGTGCCAGCAGTTTATATCCGGGCGAAGCTTTCTTT. It yields the protein CASSLYPGEAFF.

V usage is TRBV7-6 and J usage is TRBJ2-7; D may be TRBD1 (6 bases). Trimming cost V 5 bases and J 3 bases, with 14 bases left between them. CDR3 length: 14 amino acids. Germline V gene lookup returns CDR1 SGHVS and CDR2 FNYEAQ. The CDR3 DNA reads TGTGCCAGCAGCCCTGCCAGGGGTGTCTACGAGCAGTACTTC. This translates into CASSPARGVYEQYF.

CDR3 loop: CASSAQAGENTEAFF. Here the CDR3 DNA reads TGTGCCAGCTCCGCACAAGCAGGAGAGAACACTGAAGCTTTCTTT. The chain links TRBV18 to TRBJ1-1; no clear D gene. Germline assignment: CDR1 KGHSH and CDR2 LQKENI. The CDR3 consists of 15 residues. Trimming took 6 bases from V and 1 from J, leaving 15 bases between them.

The chain carries TRBV4-3 and TRBJ2-2; no definite D call. The ends were cut back, 0 bases at V and 7 bases at J, with 12 bases in the middle. The CDR3 has 15 amino acids. The germline V gene encodes CDR1 LGHNA and CDR2 YSLEER. DNA for the CDR3: TGCGCCAGCAGCCAAGATGACATTAGCAGCGGGGAGCTGTTTTTT. Translation: CASSQDDISSGELFF.

Here the CDR3 reads CASSYRDFYEQYF. CDR3 in DNA: TGTGCCAGCAGTTACCGGGACTTCTACGAGCAGTACTTC. This chain connects TRBV6-5 to TRBJ2-7; possible D gene TRBD2, 6 bases. V lost 2 bases to trimming and J lost 3 bases, with 8 bases between them. This CDR3 spans 13 amino acids. The germline CDR1 and CDR2 sequences are MNHEY and SVGAGI.

The chain couples TRBV28 to TRBJ2-3, with D hard to call. The CDR3 loop spans 13 amino acids. V lost 3 bases to trimming and J lost 6 bases, with 10 bases between them. Per germline, CDR1 MDHEN and CDR2 SYDVKM. The CDR3: CASSFPSRDTQYF. The CDR3 nucleotides read TGTGCCAGCAGTTTCCCGTCCCGGGATACGCAGTATTTT.

This rearrangement joins TRBV19 to TRBJ2-1; 8 bases line up with TRBD1. The J segment lost 3 bases and the V segment lost 7 bases, leaving 11 bases of the junction unmatched. The CDR3 length is 16 residues. Germline V CDR1 and CDR2: LNHDA, SQIVND (reference sequence). The CDR3 loop reads CASTPSRGQGYNEQFF. CDR3 DNA sequence: TGTGCCAGTACCCCTTCTCGCGGACAGGGCTACAATGAGCAGTTCTTC.

V usage is TRBV7-2 and J usage is TRBJ2-7; TRBD1 aligns across 10 bases. Trimming cost V 0 bases and J 6 bases; bases outside gene matches: 5. Germline CDR1 reads SGHTA; CDR2 reads FQGNSA. The CDR3 runs to 15 residues. The chain's CDR3 is CASSLAGTGAGEQYF. The CDR3 DNA follows: TGTGCCAGCAGCTTAGCGGGGACAGGGGCGGGCGAGCAGTACTTC. Complete variable domain (other parts from reference TRBV7-2 and TRBJ2-7): GAGVSQSPSNKVTEKGKDVELRCDPISGHTALYWYRQSLGQGLEFLIYFQGNSAPDKSGLPSDRFSAERTGGSVSTLTIQRTQQEDSAVYLCASSLAGTGAGEQYFGPGTRLTVT.

The rearrangement uses TRBV7-8 and TRBJ2-2; possible D gene TRBD2, 5 bases. V lost 3 bases to trimming and J lost 6 bases, with 17 bases between them. The CDR3 totals 16 residues. Germline V CDR1 and CDR2: SGHVS, FQNEAQ. The CDR3 reads CASSFGARVVPGELFF. The CDR3 DNA reads TGTGCCAGCAGCTTTGGTGCGCGGGTGGTCCCCGGGGAGCTGTTTTTT.

J is TRBJ1-5 and V is TRBV28, with a weak D call TRBD1 (6 bases). The CDR3 runs 15 residues. Germline CDR1 and CDR2: MDHEN and SYDVKM. V was cut by 2 bases and J by 5 bases, with 13 bases left in between. Written as DNA, the CDR3 is TGTGCCAGCAGTTTACCTGGACAGCAATATCAGCCCCAGCATTTT. The encoded protein is CASSLPGQQYQPQHF.

The gene calls are TRBV7-2 and TRBJ2-5; 14 bases agree with TRBD2. The better agreement between TRBJ2-7 and the DNA end casts doubt on the J call. CDR3 length equals 16 residues. Germline CDR1 reads SGHTA; CDR2 reads FQGNSA. CDR3 DNA sequence: TGTGCCAGCAGCTCGACCGGGACTAGCGGGAGCCCCGAGCAGTACTTC. Its translation is CASSSTGTSGSPEQYF.

V usage is TRBV29-1 and J usage is TRBJ1-1; 9 positions agree with TRBD1. This CDR3 region has 18 residues. CDR1 is SQVTM and CDR2 is ANQGSEA in the germline V gene. V lost 6 bases to trimming and J lost 4 bases; unmatched junction nucleotides: 21. CDR3 residues: CSVERRTRDRDRGTEAFF. CDR3 in DNA: TGCAGCGTCGAAAGAAGAACCCGGGACAGGGATCGGGGCACTGAAGCTTTCTTT.

A few counts support this clone. This chain connects TRBV2 to TRBJ1-4; 8 bases align to TRBD1. The CDR3 covers 14 residues. Germline CDR1 reads SNHLY; CDR2 reads FYNNEI. V was clipped by 5 bases and J by 5 bases; unmatched bases: 4. DNA for the CDR3: TGTGCCAGCAGTTACGACAGGGGAAATGAAAAACTGTTTTTT. This sequence encodes CASSYDRGNEKLFF. The entire variable domain, with the rest obtained from reference TRBV2 and TRBJ1-4, is as follows: EPEVTQTPSHQVTQMGQEVILRCVPISNHLYFYWYRQILGQKVEFLVSFYNNEISEKSEIFDDQFSVERPDGSNFTLKIRSTKLEDSAMYFCASSYDRGNEKLFFGSGTQLSVL.

The chain links TRBV2 to TRBJ1-1; no reliable D call. The germline CDR1 and CDR2 sequences are SNHLY and FYNNEI. This CDR3 has 16 residues. V lost 0 bases to trimming and J lost 2 bases, with 13 bases between them. The CDR3 here is CASSEARSLSNTEAFF. The CDR3 DNA reads as TGTGCCAGCAGTGAAGCGCGGTCTCTATCAAACACTGAAGCTTTCTTT. The complete variable domain, with remaining parts taken from reference TRBV2 and TRBJ1-1, reads EPEVTQTPSHQVTQMGQEVILRCVPISNHLYFYWYRQILGQKVEFLVSFYNNEISEKSEIFDDQFSVERPDGSNFTLKIRSTKLEDSAMYFCASSEARSLSNTEAFFGQGTRLTVV.

The chain links TRBV4-1 to TRBJ2-3; D is uncertain. The CDR3 contains 14 residues. Germline V CDR1 and CDR2: MGHRA, YSYEKL. V was cut by 0 bases and J by 6 bases, with 10 bases left in between. CDR3 nucleotide sequence: TGCGCCAGCAGCCAAGAACGGACCAGCGATACGCAGTATTTT. This translates into CASSQERTSDTQYF.